This T cell receptor (beta chain) came from a study of blood T cell repertoires in COVID-19. The overall study: COVID-19 samples from acute and convalescent phases originated in the United States, Italy and Spain. Sample material is recorded as cDNA or gDNA derived from T cells, B-cell-depleted T cells, or PBMCs.

CDR3 length equals 11 residues. From germline, CDR1 is GTSNPN and CDR2 SVGIG (reference sequence). V shed 2 bases and J 8 bases; nucleotides not matched to a gene: 3. This clone was seen a few times. Original analysis: Estimation of nucleated cell counts relied on the amplification of reference gene primers. Clones were read by immunoSEQ multiplex PCR, and TCRdb kept only the in-frame ones, dropping some. The DNA was the basis for D and trimming; V, J and clone size are from that table. The table has over 140,000 clones, about 86% seen once; the top ten hold 4%. The TCR sequence derives from a woman in her sixties or seventies with acute or convalescent COVID-19. The sample taken for sequencing was peripheral blood. The chain employs TRBV30 and TRBJ2-7; TRBD1 agrees at 7 bases. CDR3 bases: TGTGCCTGGAGTATACAGGGGAAGCAGTACTTC. It is translated as CAWSIQGKQYF.